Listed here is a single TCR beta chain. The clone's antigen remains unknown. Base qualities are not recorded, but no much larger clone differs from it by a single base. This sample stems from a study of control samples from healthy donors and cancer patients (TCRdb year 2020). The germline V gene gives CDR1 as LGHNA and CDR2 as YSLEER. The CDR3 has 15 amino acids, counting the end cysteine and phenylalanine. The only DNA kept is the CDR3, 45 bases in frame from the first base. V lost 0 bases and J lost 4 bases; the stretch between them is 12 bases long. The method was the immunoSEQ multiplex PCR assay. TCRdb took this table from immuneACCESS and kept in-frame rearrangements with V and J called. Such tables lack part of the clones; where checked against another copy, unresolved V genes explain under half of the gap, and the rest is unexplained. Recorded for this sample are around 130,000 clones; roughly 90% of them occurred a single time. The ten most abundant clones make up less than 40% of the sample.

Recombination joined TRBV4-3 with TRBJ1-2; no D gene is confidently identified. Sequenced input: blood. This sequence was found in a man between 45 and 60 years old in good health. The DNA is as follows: TGCGCCAGCAGCCAAGATAGGTCCCTTCTCTATGGCTACACCTTC. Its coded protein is CASSQDRSLLYGYTF.